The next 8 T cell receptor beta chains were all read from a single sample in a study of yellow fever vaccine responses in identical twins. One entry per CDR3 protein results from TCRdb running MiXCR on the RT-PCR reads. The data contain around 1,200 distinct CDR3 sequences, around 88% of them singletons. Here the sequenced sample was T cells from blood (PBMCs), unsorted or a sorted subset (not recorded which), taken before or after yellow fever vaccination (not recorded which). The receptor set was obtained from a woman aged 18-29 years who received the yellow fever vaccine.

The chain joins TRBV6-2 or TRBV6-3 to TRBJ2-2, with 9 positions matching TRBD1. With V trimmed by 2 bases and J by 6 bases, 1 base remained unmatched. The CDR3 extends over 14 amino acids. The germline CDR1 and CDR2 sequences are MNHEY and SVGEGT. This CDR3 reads CASSYRQGAGELFF. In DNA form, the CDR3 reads TGTGCCAGCAGTTACCGACAGGGGGCCGGGGAGCTGTTTTTT.

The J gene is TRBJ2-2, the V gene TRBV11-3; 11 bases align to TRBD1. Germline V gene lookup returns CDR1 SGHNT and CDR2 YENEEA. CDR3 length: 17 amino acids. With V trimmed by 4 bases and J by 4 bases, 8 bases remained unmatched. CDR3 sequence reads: CASSSGTGGSGTGELFF. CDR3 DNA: TGTGCCAGCAGCTCTGGGACAGGGGGATCAGGCACCGGGGAGCTGTTTTTT.

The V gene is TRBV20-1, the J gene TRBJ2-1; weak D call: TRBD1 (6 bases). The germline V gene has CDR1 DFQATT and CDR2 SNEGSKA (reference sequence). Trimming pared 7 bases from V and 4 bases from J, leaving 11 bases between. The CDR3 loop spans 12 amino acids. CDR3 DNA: TGCAGTGGGAGGACAGCTTACAATGAGCAGTTCTTC. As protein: CSGRTAYNEQFF.

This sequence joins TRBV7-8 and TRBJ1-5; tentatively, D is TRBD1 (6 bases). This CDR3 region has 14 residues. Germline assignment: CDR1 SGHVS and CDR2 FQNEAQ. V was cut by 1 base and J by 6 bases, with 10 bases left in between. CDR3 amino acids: CASSLGGGLQPQHF. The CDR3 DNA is TGTGCCAGCAGCTTAGGAGGGGGGCTTCAGCCCCAGCATTTT.

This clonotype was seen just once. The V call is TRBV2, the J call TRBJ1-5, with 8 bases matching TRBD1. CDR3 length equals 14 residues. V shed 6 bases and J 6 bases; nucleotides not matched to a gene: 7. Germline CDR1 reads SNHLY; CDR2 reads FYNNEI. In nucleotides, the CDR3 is TGTGCCAGCAGGCCGGGACAGGTGAGTCAGCCCCAGCATTTT. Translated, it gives CASRPGQVSQPQHF.

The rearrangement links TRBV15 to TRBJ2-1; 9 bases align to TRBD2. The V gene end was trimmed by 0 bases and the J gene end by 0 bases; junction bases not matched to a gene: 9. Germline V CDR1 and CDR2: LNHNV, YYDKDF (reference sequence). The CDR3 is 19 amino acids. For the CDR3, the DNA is TGTGCCACCAGCAGAGATGCGGCGGCGGGAGGGAGCTCCTACAATGAGCAGTTCTTC. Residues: CATSRDAAAGGSSYNEQFF.

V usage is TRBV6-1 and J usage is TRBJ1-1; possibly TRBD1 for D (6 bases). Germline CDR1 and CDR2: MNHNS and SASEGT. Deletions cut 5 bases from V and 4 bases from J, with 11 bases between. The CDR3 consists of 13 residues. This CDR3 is CASSHTGTTEAFF. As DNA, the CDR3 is TGTGCCAGCAGTCATACAGGGACCACTGAAGCTTTCTTT.

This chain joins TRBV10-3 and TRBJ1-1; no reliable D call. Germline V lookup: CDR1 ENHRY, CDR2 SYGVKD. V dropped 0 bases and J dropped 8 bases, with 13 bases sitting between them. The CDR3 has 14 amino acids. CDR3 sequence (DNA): TGTGCCATCAGTGAGTCGACCACCGTTACCGAAGCTTTCTTT. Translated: CAISESTTVTEAFF.